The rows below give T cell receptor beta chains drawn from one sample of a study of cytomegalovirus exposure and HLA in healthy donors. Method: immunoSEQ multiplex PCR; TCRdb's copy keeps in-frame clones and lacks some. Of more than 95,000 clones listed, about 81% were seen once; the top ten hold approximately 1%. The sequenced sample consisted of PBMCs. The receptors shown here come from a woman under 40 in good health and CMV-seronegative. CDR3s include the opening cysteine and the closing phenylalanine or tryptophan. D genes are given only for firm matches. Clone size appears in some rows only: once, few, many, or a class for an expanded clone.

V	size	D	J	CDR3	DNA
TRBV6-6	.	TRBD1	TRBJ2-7	CASSQPGTGQDEQYF	TGTGCCAGCAGCCAACCCGGGACAGGGCAAGACGAGCAGTACTTC
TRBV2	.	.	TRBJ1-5	CASSLIRGDQPQHF	TGTGCCAGCAGCCTAATTAGGGGCGATCAGCCCCAGCATTTT
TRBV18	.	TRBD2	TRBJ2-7	CASSPVSGSSYEQYF	TGTGCCAGCTCACCAGTTAGCGGGAGCTCCTACGAGCAGTACTTC
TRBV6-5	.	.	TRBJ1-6	CASSYSDRSNSPLHF	TGTGCCAGCAGTTACTCGGACAGAAGTAATTCACCCCTCCACTTT
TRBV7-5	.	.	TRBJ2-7	CARSLAAGTGITYEQYF	TGTGCCAGAAGCTTAGCCGCGGGGACCGGAATTACCTACGAGCAGTACTTC
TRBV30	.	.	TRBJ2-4	CAWSPGEGIQYF	TGTGCCTGGAGTCCGGGAGAGGGCATTCAGTACTTC
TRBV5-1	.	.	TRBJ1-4	CASSVVAGCEKLFF	TGCGCCAGCAGCGTGGTGGCCGGGTGTGAAAAACTGTTTTTT
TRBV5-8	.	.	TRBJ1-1	CASSPRSRGFWDTEAFF	TGTGCCAGCAGCCCTCGGAGCAGGGGATTTTGGGACACTGAAGCTTTCTTT
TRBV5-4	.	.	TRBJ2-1	CASSLATDEQFF	TGTGCCAGCAGCTTGGCAACAGATGAGCAGTTCTTC
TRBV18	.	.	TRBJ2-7	CASSPSGGRGEQYF	TGTGCCAGCTCCCCGTCGGGGGGCAGGGGCGAGCAGTACTTC
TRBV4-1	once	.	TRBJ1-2	CASSQVGAGGYTF	TGCGCCAGCAGCCAAGTGGGGGCGGGCGGCTACACCTTC
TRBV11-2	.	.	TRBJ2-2	CASSLDRSDGELFF	TGTGCCAGCAGCTTAGATCGCAGTGACGGGGAGCTGTTTTTT
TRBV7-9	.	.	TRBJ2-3	CASSARGGGPSTDTQYF	TGTGCCAGCAGCGCCAGGGGTGGGGGACCCAGCACAGATACGCAGTATTTT
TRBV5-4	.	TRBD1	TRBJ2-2	CASSLVDRVNTGELFF	TGTGCCAGCAGCTTGGTGGACAGGGTTAACACCGGGGAGCTGTTTTTT
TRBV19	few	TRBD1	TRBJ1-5	CASTKQGSVGNQPQHF	TGTGCCAGTACTAAACAGGGGTCGGTGGGCAATCAGCCCCAGCATTTT
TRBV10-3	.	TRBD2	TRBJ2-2	CAISDLSGSTGELFF	TGTGCCATCAGTGACCTTAGCGGGAGTACCGGGGAGCTGTTTTTT
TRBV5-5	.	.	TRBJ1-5	CASSLGRGSNQPQHF	TGTGCCAGCAGCTTGGGGAGGGGCTCGAATCAGCCCCAGCATTTT
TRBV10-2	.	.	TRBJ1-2	CASSLGQADGYTF	TGCGCCAGCAGTCTCGGCCAGGCCGATGGCTACACCTTC
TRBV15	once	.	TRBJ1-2	CATSSPSDGGGGYTF	TGTGCCACCAGCAGCCCCTCCGACGGAGGCGGTGGCTACACCTTC
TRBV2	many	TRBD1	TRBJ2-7	CAGPNRGPNEQYF	TGTGCCGGCCCTAACAGGGGGCCCAACGAGCAGTACTTC
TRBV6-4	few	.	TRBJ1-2	CASSDEEGGGYTF	TGTGCCAGCAGTGACGAGGAGGGAGGAGGCTACACCTTC
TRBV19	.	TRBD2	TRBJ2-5	CASSMTSGGRRMYQETQYF	TGTGCCAGTAGTATGACTAGCGGGGGGAGACGGATGTACCAAGAGACCCAGTACTTC
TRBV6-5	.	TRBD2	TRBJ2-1	CASSASGSSYNEQFF	TGTGCCAGCAGTGCTAGCGGTAGCTCCTACAATGAGCAGTTCTTC
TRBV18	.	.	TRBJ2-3	CASSPSFFGGGTDTQYF	TGTGCCAGCTCCCCAAGCTTCTTCGGGGGAGGCACAGATACGCAGTATTTT
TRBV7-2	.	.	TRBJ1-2	CASSLVDSDYF	TGTGCCAGCAGCTTAGTAGATTCCGACTACTTC
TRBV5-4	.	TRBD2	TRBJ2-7	CASSGTSGSRGQYF	TGTGCCAGCAGCGGGACTAGCGGGAGTCGGGGGCAGTACTTC
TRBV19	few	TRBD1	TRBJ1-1	CASRYGQGRAFF	TGTGCCAGTAGATACGGACAGGGGAGAGCTTTCTTT
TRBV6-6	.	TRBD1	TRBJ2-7	CASSPDRGLEQYF	TGTGCCAGCAGCCCCGACAGGGGGCTCGAGCAGTACTTC